A single sample is the source of the 17 T cell receptor beta chains below, sequenced in a study of CD8 T cells in Susac syndrome. Random-hexamer reverse transcription was applied to roughly 0.45 to 1 ug RNA. MiXCR was run by TCRdb on the immunoSEQ multiplex PCR reads, yielding one entry per CDR3 protein. Of about 200,000 distinct CDR3 sequences in the sample, roughly 96% are singletons; the top ten hold less than 0.11%. Sequenced material: CD4+ T cells from PBMCs. Every receptor here comes from a human donor in good health.

The chain is built from TRBV9 and TRBJ2-1, with 11 positions matching TRBD2. In germline, CDR1 is SGDLS, CDR2 YYNGEE. This CDR3 is 15 amino acids long. V was clipped by 3 bases and J by 6 bases; unmatched bases: 5. CDR3 in amino acids: CASSARLAGTNEQFF. The CDR3 coding sequence is TGTGCCAGCAGCGCCCGACTAGCGGGGACCAATGAGCAGTTCTTC. Filled out from reference TRBV9 and TRBJ2-1, the complete variable domain reads DSGVTQTPKHLITATGQRVTLRCSPRSGDLSVYWYQQSLDQGLQFLIQYYNGEERAKGNILERFSAQQFPDLHSELNLSSLELGDSALYFCASSARLAGTNEQFFGPGTRLTVL.

The chain joins TRBV7-9 to TRBJ2-1; TRBD2 aligns across 8 bases. The CDR3 spans 12 residues. J was trimmed by 15 bases and V by 1 base; bases with no gene match: 5. Germline lookup yields CDR1 SEHNR and CDR2 FQNEAQ (reference sequence). This chain's CDR3 is CASSLEGLVRFF. CDR3 bases: TGTGCCAGCAGCTTAGAGGGACTAGTCAGGTTCTTC.

The V gene is TRBV7-8, the J gene TRBJ1-6, with 9 bases identical to TRBD1. The CDR3 is 15 residues long. The V gene's germline CDR1 is SGHVS and CDR2 FQNEAQ. Trimming at V came to 5 bases and at J to 7 bases, leaving 6 bases not matched to a gene. CDR3 amino acids: CASSESGTGNSPLHF. The CDR3 bases are TGTGCCAGCAGCGAATCCGGGACAGGGAATTCACCCCTCCACTTT.

This clonotype was observed a single time. The chain joins TRBV12-3 or TRBV12-4 to TRBJ1-5, with D tentatively TRBD1 (5 bases). This CDR3 spans 12 amino acids. Trimming cost V 6 bases and J 7 bases, with 10 bases left between them. CDR3 sequence (DNA): TGTGCCAGCAGCTCACAGGTACAGCCCCAGCATTTT. Its protein is CASSSQVQPQHF.

This chain links TRBV12-3 or TRBV12-4 with TRBJ2-7; tentative D call: TRBD1 (6 bases). The V and J ends lost 5 bases and 3 bases respectively, with 8 bases between them. This CDR3 is 12 amino acids long. The chain's CDR3 is CASSKQGYEQYV. The CDR3 DNA reads as TGTGCCAGCAGTAAACAGGGCTACGAGCAGTACGTC.

The CDR3: CSGTAGAYNEQFF. In DNA, the CDR3 is TGCAGCGGGACAGCGGGAGCTTACAATGAGCAGTTCTTC. This chain connects TRBV29-1 to TRBJ2-1, with 8 bases fitting TRBD2. The J segment lost 4 bases and the V segment lost 7 bases, leaving 6 bases of the junction unmatched. The CDR3 runs 13 residues. CDR1 is SQVTM, CDR2 ANQGSEA, per germline.

The chain is built from TRBV2 and TRBJ2-7, with D perhaps matching TRBD2 (5 bases). There are 13 residues in the CDR3. The V and J ends lost 9 bases and 4 bases respectively, with 16 bases between them. CDR1 and CDR2 (germline): SNHLY, FYNNEI. The CDR3 region is CASGSEGVYEQYF. CDR3 coding DNA: TGTGCCAGTGGGTCAGAGGGAGTTTACGAGCAGTACTTC.

This clonotype has a single count. This chain links TRBV24-1 with TRBJ2-6; D gene uncertain. Trimming shortened V by 7 bases and J by 0 bases, and 12 bases separated the two germline ends. The germline V gene encodes CDR1 KGHDR and CDR2 SFDVKD. This CDR3 contains 16 residues. The CDR3 loop is CATSVGQPSGANVLTF. CDR3 coding DNA: TGTGCCACCAGCGTAGGTCAGCCCTCTGGGGCCAACGTCCTGACTTTC.

The chain recombines TRBV4-1 with TRBJ2-3; D is unresolved. The CDR3 extends over 14 amino acids. V dropped 1 base and J dropped 3 bases, with 8 bases sitting between them. Germline-derived CDR1 and CDR2 are MGHRA and YSYEKL. The CDR3 nucleotides are TGCGCCAGCAGCCAAGTTGAAGGGACAGATACGCAGTATTTT. Its protein product is CASSQVEGTDTQYF.

The chain couples TRBV5-4 to TRBJ2-2; TRBD1 aligns across 10 bases. From germline, CDR1 is SGHNT and CDR2 YYREEE (reference sequence). The CDR3 has 17 residues. Germline trimming cut 3 bases from V and 7 bases from J; bases unmatched to any gene: 12. In DNA, the CDR3 is TGTGCCAGCAGCTCCGGCCCGGGACAGGGGATAGTCGGGGAGCTGTTTTTT. Residues: CASSSGPGQGIVGELFF.

V gene TRBV10-3 combines with J gene TRBJ2-7; D perhaps matches TRBD2 (5 bases). Germline values: CDR1 ENHRY, CDR2 SYGVKD. V lost 3 bases, J lost 1 base, and 13 bases lay in between. This CDR3 comprises 15 residues. This CDR3 reads CAISEVWAGSYEQYF. The CDR3 DNA sequence: TGTGCCATCAGTGAAGTGTGGGCGGGTTCCTACGAGCAGTACTTC.

The chain uses TRBV7-2 and TRBJ2-7; 10 bases are shared with TRBD1. The CDR3 has 13 residues. The V gene end was trimmed by 5 bases and the J gene end by 5 bases; junction bases not matched to a gene: 3. CDR1 is SGHTA, CDR2 FQGNSA, per germline. In nucleotides, the CDR3 is TGTGCCAGCAGCCCGACAGGGGGCCACGAGCAGTACTTC. This translates into CASSPTGGHEQYF.

The chain has TRBV11-2 and TRBJ1-2; D is perhaps TRBD1 (5 bases). Germline CDR1 and CDR2: SGHAT and FQNNGV. The ends were cut back, 5 bases at V and 8 bases at J, with 21 bases in the middle. The CDR3 length is 15 residues. The CDR3 is CASSHRNGYGGGYTF. The CDR3, as DNA: TGTGCCAGCAGCCACCGCAATGGGTACGGGGGAGGCTACACCTTC.

CDR3 coding DNA: TGTGCCACCAGCAGAGTGGGGCAGCACTACGAGCAGTACTTC. It is translated as CATSRVGQHYEQYF. J is TRBJ2-7 and V is TRBV15; D is perhaps TRBD1 (5 bases). The V and J ends lost 1 base and 3 bases respectively, with 10 bases between them. The CDR3 is made up of 14 amino acids. CDR1 and CDR2 from the germline V gene are LNHNV and YYDKDF (reference sequence). Drawing the rest from reference TRBV15 and TRBJ2-7, the complete variable domain is DAMVIQNPRYQVTQFGKPVTLSCSQTLNHNVMYWYQQKSSQAPKLLFHYYDKDFNNEADTPDNFQSRRPNTSFCFLDIRSPGLGDTAMYLCATSRVGQHYEQYFGPGTRLTVT.

V gene TRBV5-1 combines with J gene TRBJ2-1, with 9 bases lining up with TRBD2. Germline V gene lookup returns CDR1 SGHRS and CDR2 YFSETQ. The CDR3 runs 17 residues. V lost 4 bases and J lost 4; bases outside the gene matches: 12. The CDR3 DNA reads as TGCGCCAGCAGCCCTCGGTCCCTAGCGGGACAGTACAATGAGCAGTTCTTC. It translates to CASSPRSLAGQYNEQFF. Full variable domain (rest looked up from reference TRBV5-1 and TRBJ2-1): KAGVTQTPRYLIKTRGQQVTLSCSPISGHRSVSWYQQTPGQGLQFLFEYFSETQRNKGNFPGRFSGRQFSNSRSEMNVSTLELGDSALYLCASSPRSLAGQYNEQFFGPGTRLTVL.

J is TRBJ2-1 and V is TRBV20-1; D unresolved. Trimming shortened V by 0 bases and J by 3 bases, and 15 bases separated the two germline ends. The CDR3 is 16 amino acids. Germline V CDR1 and CDR2: DFQATT, SNEGSKA (reference sequence). CDR3 loop: CSARDPGGPYYNEQFF. CDR3 in DNA: TGCAGTGCTAGAGATCCGGGCGGTCCCTACTACAATGAGCAGTTCTTC.

This clonotype was counted only a few times. The chain employs TRBV29-1 and TRBJ1-2; D ambiguous. Trimming shortened V by 3 bases and J by 0 bases, and 5 bases separated the two germline ends. CDR1 and CDR2 from the germline V gene are SQVTM and ANQGSEA. The CDR3 is made up of 12 amino acids. The CDR3 coding sequence is TGCAGCGTTGAGACCGCTAACTATGGCTACACCTTC. As protein: CSVETANYGYTF.